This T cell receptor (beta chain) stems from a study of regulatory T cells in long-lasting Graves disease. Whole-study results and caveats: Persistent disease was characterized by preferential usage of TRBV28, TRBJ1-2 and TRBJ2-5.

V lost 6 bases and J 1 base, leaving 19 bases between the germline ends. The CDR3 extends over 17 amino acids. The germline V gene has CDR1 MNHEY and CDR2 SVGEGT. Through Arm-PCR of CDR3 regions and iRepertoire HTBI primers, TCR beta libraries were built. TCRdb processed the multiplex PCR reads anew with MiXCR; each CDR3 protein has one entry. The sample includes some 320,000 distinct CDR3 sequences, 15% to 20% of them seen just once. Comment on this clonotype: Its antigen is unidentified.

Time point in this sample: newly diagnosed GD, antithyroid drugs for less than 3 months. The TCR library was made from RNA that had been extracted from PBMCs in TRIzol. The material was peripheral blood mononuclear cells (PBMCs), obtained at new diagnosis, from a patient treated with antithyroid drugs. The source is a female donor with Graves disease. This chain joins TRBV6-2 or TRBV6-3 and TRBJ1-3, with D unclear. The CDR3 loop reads CASSPLGRGESGNTIYF. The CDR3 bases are TGTGCCAGCAGCCCCCTCGGCCGGGGTGAATCTGGAAACACCATATATTTT.